This TCR beta chain was sequenced during a study of shared clonotypes between healthy human individuals. As for the study in general: Researchers drew samples from a couple of women and a few men aged 18 to 49.

This CDR3 contains 15 residues. Germline CDR1 MGHRA, CDR2 YSYEKL. V was pared by 1 base and J by 6 bases, with 15 bases between. The assay ran at deep level. Libraries were prepared by immunoSEQ multiplex PCR; TCRdb keeps only in-frame clonotypes and omits some of them. Of about 1,800,000 clones in the sample, about 95% were seen once. Naive CD8 cells lacked CD45RO and underwent positive selection for CCR7, leaving out terminally differentiated effector memory CD45RA+ cells. The sample comprised naive CD8+ T cells sorted from blood. The chain carries TRBV4-1 and TRBJ1-2, with D uncertain. The receptor comes from a young man in good health. The CDR3 loop reads CASSQVYPIPNGYTF. The DNA for the CDR3 is TGCGCCAGCAGCCAAGTGTACCCGATACCCAATGGCTACACCTTC.